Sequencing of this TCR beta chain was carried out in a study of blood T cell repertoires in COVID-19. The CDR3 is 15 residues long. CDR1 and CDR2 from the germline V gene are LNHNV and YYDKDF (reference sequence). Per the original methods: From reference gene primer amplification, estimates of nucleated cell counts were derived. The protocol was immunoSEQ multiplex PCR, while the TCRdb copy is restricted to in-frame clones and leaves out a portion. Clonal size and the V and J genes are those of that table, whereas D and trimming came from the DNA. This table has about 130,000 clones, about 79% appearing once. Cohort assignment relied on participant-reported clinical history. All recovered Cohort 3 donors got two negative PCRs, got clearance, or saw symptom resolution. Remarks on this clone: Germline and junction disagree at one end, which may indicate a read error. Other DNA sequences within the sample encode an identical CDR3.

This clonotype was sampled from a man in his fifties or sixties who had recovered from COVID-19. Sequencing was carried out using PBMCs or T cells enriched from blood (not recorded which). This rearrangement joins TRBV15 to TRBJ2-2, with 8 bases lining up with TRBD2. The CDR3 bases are TGTGCCACCAGCAAGGGCGGGGGGAACACTGGGGAGCTGTTTTTT. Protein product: CATSKGGGNTGELFF.